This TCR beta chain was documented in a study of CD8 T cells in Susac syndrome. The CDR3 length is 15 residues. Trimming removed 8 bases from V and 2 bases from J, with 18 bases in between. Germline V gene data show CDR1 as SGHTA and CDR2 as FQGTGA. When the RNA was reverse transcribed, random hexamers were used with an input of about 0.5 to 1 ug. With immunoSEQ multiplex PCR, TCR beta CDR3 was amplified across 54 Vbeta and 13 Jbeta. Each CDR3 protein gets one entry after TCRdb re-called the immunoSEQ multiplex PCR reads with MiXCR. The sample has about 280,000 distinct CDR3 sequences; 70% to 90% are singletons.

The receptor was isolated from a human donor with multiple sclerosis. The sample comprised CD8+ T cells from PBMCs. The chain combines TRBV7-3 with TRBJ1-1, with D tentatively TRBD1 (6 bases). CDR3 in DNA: TGTGCCAGCCAAGACCTGGCAGGGACAAACACTGAAGCTTTCTTT. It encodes CASQDLAGTNTEAFF.